Presented here are 26 T cell receptor beta chains from one specimen sequenced in a study of T cells in Graves' hyperthyroidism and ophthalmopathy. The source material, RNA transcripts, was used to amplify TCR beta CDR3 regions. Initially, a first-round RT-PCR of the TCR CDR3 employed the HTBI primer set. A single record per CDR3 protein comes from TCRdb applying MiXCR to the multiplex PCR reads. The table lists about 480,000 distinct CDR3 sequences, around a fifth of them singletons. What was sequenced was blood. The receptors derive from a woman aged 70-85 years with Graves' ophthalmopathy.

This clonotype was found many times. The chain has TRBV7-2 and TRBJ2-5; D is undetermined. Germline values: CDR1 SGHTA, CDR2 FQGNSA. The CDR3 loop spans 13 amino acids. Deletions cut 5 bases from V and 3 bases from J, with 10 bases between. The CDR3 DNA sequence: TGTGCCAGCAGCCGTGGCCGGAAAGAGACCCAGTACTTC. This gives the protein CASSRGRKETQYF.

A word on this clonotype: The junction does not match germline at one end; this may be a read error. This chain connects TRBV7-2 to TRBJ2-3, with D uncertain. The germline gives CDR1 SGHTA, CDR2 FQGNSA. The CDR3 is 15 residues long. CDR3 DNA: TGCGCCAGCAGCCAAGGCGGATCCCTCACAGATACGCAGTATTTT. It encodes CASSQGGSLTDTQYF.

Points on this clonotype: The junction departs from the called germline gene at one end, perhaps through a read error. The J gene is TRBJ2-7, the V gene TRBV7-7; TRBD2 matches at 11 bases. The V gene's germline CDR1 is SSHAT and CDR2 FNYEAQ (reference sequence). This CDR3 comprises 14 residues. CDR3 nucleotide sequence: TGTGCTAGCAGCCCACTAGCGGGAGTGGTCGAGCAGTACTTC. Its protein product is CASSPLAGVVEQYF.

The chain has TRBV6-2 or TRBV6-3 and TRBJ2-7; 8 bases line up with TRBD2. Germline V gives CDR1 MNHEY, CDR2 SVGEGT. This CDR3 spans 15 amino acids. J lost 5 bases, V lost 0 bases, and 6 bases had no gene match. CDR3: CASSYSNSGSNEQYF. As DNA, the CDR3 is TGTGCCAGCAGTTACTCGAACAGCGGGAGTAACGAGCAGTACTTC.

This clonotype has a handful of counts. The V and J genes are TRBV20-1 and TRBJ2-5; D not resolved. Germline-derived CDR1 and CDR2 are DFQATT and SNEGSKA (reference sequence). CDR3 length: 12 amino acids. The V gene lost 3 bases and the J gene lost 1 base, with 6 bases spanning the gap. The CDR3 nucleotides read TGCAGTGCTAGTGCGGCCCAAGAGACCCAGTACTTC. This codes for CSASAAQETQYF.

V gene TRBV12-3 or TRBV12-4 combines with J gene TRBJ2-1; 8 nucleotides align to TRBD2. Unmatched junction bases numbered 5, after V lost 5 bases and J lost 8 bases. CDR3 length: 13 amino acids. The DNA of the CDR3 is TGTGCCAGCAGTACCGGGACTAGGGATGAGCAGTTCTTC. It translates to CASSTGTRDEQFF.

Points on this clonotype: A much bigger clone sits one base away, suggesting this may be a read error. The V call is TRBV6-1, the J call TRBJ1-2; 7 positions agree with TRBD1. V gave up 4 bases and J gave up 2 bases; unmatched junction bases: 7. The germline CDR1 and CDR2 sequences are MNHNS and SASEGT. CDR3 length: 15 amino acids. The CDR3, as DNA: TGTGCCAGCAGTGCGGTGCCGGGACAGAACTATGGCTACACCTTC. Encoded protein: CASSAVPGQNYGYTF.

This clonotype was seen a few times. The J gene is TRBJ1-3, the V gene TRBV15; D not resolved. V was clipped by 1 base and J by 2 bases, with 9 bases between them. CDR3 length: 15 residues. From germline, CDR1 is LNHNV and CDR2 YYDKDF (reference sequence). DNA for the CDR3: TGTGCCACCAGCAGAGCTGGGCCCGCTGGAAACACCATATATTTT. As protein: CATSRAGPAGNTIYF.

This clonotype was counted a few times. The gene calls are TRBV6-5 and TRBJ2-7, with 7 bases matching TRBD2. The junction had 1 base not matched to a gene; V was cut back by 2 bases and J by 3 bases. The CDR3 length is 13 residues. Germline assignment: CDR1 MNHEY and CDR2 SVGAGI. The CDR3 bases are TGTGCCAGCAGTTACGGGGGGGACTACGAGCAGTACTTC. As protein: CASSYGGDYEQYF.

The table lists this clonotype with a few counts. The rearrangement links TRBV19 to TRBJ2-2; possible D gene TRBD1, 5 bases. Deletions cut 5 bases from V and 6 bases from J, with 10 bases between. Germline assignment: CDR1 LNHDA and CDR2 SQIVND (reference sequence). This CDR3 is 13 amino acids long. The CDR3 reads CASSPYRSGELFF. The CDR3 coding sequence is TGTGCCAGTAGTCCCTACAGGTCCGGGGAGCTGTTTTTT. The full variable domain, with the rest looked up from reference TRBV19 and TRBJ2-2, is DGGITQSPKYLFRKEGQNVTLSCEQNLNHDAMYWYRQDPGQGLRLIYYSQIVNDFQKGDIAEGYSVSREKKESFPLTVTSAQKNPTAFYLCASSPYRSGELFFGEGSRLTVL.

This clonotype was seen repeatedly, ten times or more. V gene TRBV2 combines with J gene TRBJ1-2; the D is unclear. The germline V gene has CDR1 SNHLY and CDR2 FYNNEI. Trimming cost V 6 bases and J 2 bases, with 10 bases left between them. There are 13 residues in the CDR3. The CDR3 coding sequence is TGTGCCAGCAGAATAACAGTCAACTATGGCTACACCTTC. It codes for CASRITVNYGYTF. Full variable domain (rest looked up from reference TRBV2 and TRBJ1-2): EPEVTQTPSHQVTQMGQEVILRCVPISNHLYFYWYRQILGQKVEFLVSFYNNEISEKSEIFDDQFSVERPDGSNFTLKIRSTKLEDSAMYFCASRITVNYGYTFGSGTRLTVV.

The chain uses TRBV6-5 and TRBJ2-3; 8 bases fit TRBD2. V shed 2 bases and J 0 bases; nucleotides not matched to a gene: 10. The CDR3 is made up of 18 amino acids. Looked up from germline, CDR1 is MNHEY and CDR2 is SVGAGI. CDR3 coding DNA: TGTGCCAGCAGTTACGCGGCGGGAGGAAGGCTTAGCACAGATACGCAGTATTTT. Protein product: CASSYAAGGRLSTDTQYF.

The chain recombines TRBV18 with TRBJ1-2, with D possibly matching TRBD1 (6 bases). Trimming removed 3 bases from V and 4 bases from J, with 15 bases in between. This CDR3 comprises 15 residues. Germline lookup yields CDR1 KGHSH and CDR2 LQKENI. This CDR3 is CASSPSGQIRYGYTF. CDR3 coding DNA: TGTGCCAGCTCACCGTCAGGACAGATCCGCTATGGCTACACCTTC.

The table lists this clonotype with many counts. The chain carries TRBV27 and TRBJ2-5; 8 positions agree with TRBD1. CDR3 length: 14 residues. After removal of 2 bases from V and 5 bases from J, the junction contained 4 bases not matched to a gene. Germline CDR1 reads MNHEY; CDR2 reads SMNVEV (reference sequence). The CDR3 spells CASSLQGARETQYF. The CDR3 bases are TGTGCCAGCAGTTTACAGGGGGCTCGGGAGACCCAGTACTTC.

This clonotype has more than one count but fewer than ten. The chain carries TRBV6-2 or TRBV6-3 and TRBJ2-7; 10 bases fit TRBD2. CDR3 length equals 13 residues. Germline CDR1 and CDR2: MNHEY and SVGEGT. Losses at the gene ends were 7 bases for V and 1 base for J; bases not matched to a gene: 1. CDR3 in amino acids: CASILAGSYEQYF. The CDR3 DNA reads as TGTGCCAGCATACTAGCGGGGTCCTACGAGCAGTACTTC.

This sequence joins TRBV10-3 and TRBJ1-5; a possible D gene is TRBD1 (6 bases). V was clipped by 3 bases and J by 11 bases, with 11 bases between them. CDR3 length: 12 amino acids. Germline values: CDR1 ENHRY, CDR2 SYGVKD. The CDR3 DNA reads TGTGCCATCAGTGAAGGGGGGAGGGCCCAGCATTTT. It is translated as CAISEGGRAQHF.

V and J are TRBV29-1 and TRBJ2-7; TRBD1 matches 7 bases. CDR1 and CDR2 (germline): SQVTM, ANQGSEA. With 0 bases clipped from V and 3 bases from J, the junction kept 8 bases outside the gene matches. The CDR3 is 15 amino acids. CDR3 DNA sequence: TGCAGCGTTGAAGAGACAGGGACCTCCAACTACGAGCAGTACTTC. It yields the protein CSVEETGTSNYEQYF.

This chain uses TRBV3-1 with TRBJ2-7; 12 nucleotides match TRBD2. Germline assignment: CDR1 LGHDT and CDR2 YNNKEL (reference sequence). Germline trimming cut 5 bases from V and 1 base from J; bases unmatched to any gene: 3. The CDR3 spans 15 residues. CDR3 DNA sequence: TGTGCCAGCAGCGGACTAGCGGGGAAATCCTACGAGCAGTACTTC. Residues: CASSGLAGKSYEQYF.

This clonotype has just a few counts. This rearrangement joins TRBV28 to TRBJ2-3; 7 positions agree with TRBD1. The V segment lost 3 bases and the J segment 0 bases; nucleotides outside the gene matches: 6. Germline V gene data show CDR1 as MDHEN and CDR2 as SYDVKM. There are 16 residues in the CDR3. The CDR3 here is CASSFSETGSTDTQYF. CDR3 in DNA: TGTGCCAGCAGTTTCTCCGAGACAGGGAGCACAGATACGCAGTATTTT.

The chain uses TRBV27 and TRBJ2-4, with D possibly called TRBD1 or TRBD2 (5 bases each). This CDR3 region has 13 residues. Germline values: CDR1 MNHEY, CDR2 SMNVEV (reference sequence). The ends were cut back, 5 bases at V and 6 bases at J, with 11 bases in the middle. CDR3 region: CASSRGALNIQYF. CDR3 nucleotide sequence: TGTGCCAGCAGTAGAGGGGCATTAAACATTCAGTACTTC.

The V call is TRBV28, the J call TRBJ1-3; the D gene is possibly TRBD1 (6 bases). The CDR3 is 16 amino acids. Trimming removed 2 bases at V and 3 bases at J, with 14 bases between. Looked up from germline, CDR1 is MDHEN and CDR2 is SYDVKM. CDR3 nucleotide sequence: TGTGCCAGCAGTTTAGACGGGGGGCTCGGTGGAAACACCATATATTTT. Residues: CASSLDGGLGGNTIYF.

The chain is built from TRBV20-1 and TRBJ2-3; no reliable D call. CDR3 length equals 16 residues. Trimming pared 0 bases from V and 2 bases from J, leaving 15 bases between. From germline, CDR1 is DFQATT and CDR2 SNEGSKA (reference sequence). CDR3 sequence (DNA): TGCAGTGCTAGAGATCCGGCTAGAACTTCCACAGATACGCAGTATTTT. As protein: CSARDPARTSTDTQYF.

Remarks on this clonotype: One end of the junction does not line up with germline, which may come from a read error. The chain combines TRBV27 with TRBJ2-1; no reliable D call. The V gene's germline CDR1 is MNHEY and CDR2 SMNVEV (reference sequence). The CDR3 spans 13 residues. The CDR3 DNA reads as TGTGCCAGCAGTTTCTTAACTCCGCGTGAGGAGTTCTTC. Residues: CASSFLTPREEFF.

This clonotype has at least ten counts. This chain uses TRBV7-2 with TRBJ1-2; D possibly corresponds to TRBD1 (5 bases). CDR1 and CDR2 (germline): SGHTA, FQGNSA. V gave up 1 base and J gave up 4 bases, with 10 bases separating them. The CDR3 consists of 14 residues. Here the CDR3 DNA reads TGTGCCAGCAGCTTAGAGGCGGGGGGCTATGGCTACACCTTC. Translated: CASSLEAGGYGYTF.

The rearrangement joins TRBV3-1 to TRBJ2-1, with TRBD2 matching over 11 bases. This CDR3 comprises 14 residues. The germline V gene encodes CDR1 LGHDT and CDR2 YNNKEL (reference sequence). V was pared by 4 bases and J by 15 bases, with 11 bases of the junction left unmatched. CDR3 region: CASSLGVSGRVVFF. The CDR3 nucleotides read TGTGCCAGCAGCCTCGGAGTTAGCGGGAGGGTGGTGTTCTTC.

The table lists this clonotype with a few counts. The chain has TRBV28 and TRBJ1-6; D is undetermined. V was clipped by 6 bases and J by 7 bases, with 16 bases between them. Germline-derived CDR1 and CDR2 are MDHEN and SYDVKM. The CDR3 covers 15 residues. The CDR3 loop reads CASRSAEAPNSPLHF. The CDR3 DNA reads as TGTGCCAGCAGATCCGCCGAGGCGCCGAATTCACCCCTCCACTTT.